The 22 T cell receptor beta chains below were found in one sample sequenced in a study of shared clonotypes between healthy human individuals. Repertoires were generated with immunoSEQ multiplex PCR, while TCRdb's copy carries only in-frame clones and drops some. The table records about 2 million clones, approximately 94% of them present only once. Naive CD8 isolation took CD45RO-negative cells positively selected for CCR7 and excluded terminally differentiated effector memory CD45RA+ cells. The source material was naive CD8+ T cells sorted from blood. All receptors come from a man younger than 30 in good health.

The chain links TRBV2 to TRBJ2-7; D ambiguous. The germline V and J ends were trimmed by 1 base and 3 bases, with 7 bases remaining between them. The CDR3 totals 13 residues. CDR1 is SNHLY, CDR2 FYNNEI, per germline. This chain's CDR3 is CASSEELLYEQYF. The DNA for the CDR3 is TGTGCCAGCAGTGAAGAGCTCCTCTACGAGCAGTACTTC.

Comments on this clone: The same CDR3 arises from other DNA sequences in this sample as well. The chain links TRBV5-6 to TRBJ1-6; D is possibly TRBD1 (5 bases). Trimming shortened V by 3 bases and J by 10 bases, and 8 bases separated the two germline ends. CDR3 size: 12 residues. The germline gives CDR1 SGHDT, CDR2 YYEEEE. As DNA, the CDR3 is TGTGCCAGCAGCTCCGGGGGGTCACCCCTCCACTTT. The encoded protein is CASSSGGSPLHF.

This chain joins TRBV5-4 and TRBJ2-5, with a weak D call TRBD1 (6 bases). The CDR3 consists of 13 residues. The germline gives CDR1 SGHNT, CDR2 YYREEE (reference sequence). V shed 7 bases and J shed 5 bases, with 15 bases lying between them. The CDR3 here is CASANRVDETQYF. The CDR3, as DNA: TGTGCCAGCGCAAACAGGGTTGACGAGACCCAGTACTTC.

Notes on this clone: This specimen includes other DNA sequences encoding the same CDR3. The V call is TRBV6-1, the J call TRBJ1-6; D gene unclear. From germline, CDR1 is MNHNS and CDR2 SASEGT. CDR3 length equals 16 residues. The ends were cut back, 1 base at V and 0 bases at J, with 7 bases in the middle. CDR3 sequence: CASSEESSSYNSPLHF. The CDR3 bases are TGTGCCAGCAGTGAAGAGAGTAGCTCCTATAATTCACCCCTCCACTTT.

V usage is TRBV27 and J usage is TRBJ2-1; 7 bases line up with TRBD2. This CDR3 is built from 14 residues. Trimming took 8 bases from V and 5 from J; bases not matched to a gene: 9. Germline assignment: CDR1 MNHEY and CDR2 SMNVEV (reference sequence). The CDR3 here is CASGGLSFHNEQFF. Written as DNA, the CDR3 is TGTGCCAGCGGGGGACTATCCTTCCACAATGAGCAGTTCTTC.

The V gene is TRBV7-6, the J gene TRBJ2-5, with 8 nucleotides matching TRBD2. V lost 3 bases, J lost 3 bases, and 9 bases stayed unmatched. This CDR3 contains 16 residues. Germline CDR1 reads SGHVS; CDR2 reads FNYEAQ. In nucleotides, the CDR3 is TGTGCCAGCAGCTTGATAGCGGGAAAGGAGGAAGAGACCCAGTACTTC. Its protein product is CASSLIAGKEEETQYF.

The chain couples TRBV6-6 to TRBJ2-7; D call uncertain. The CDR3 runs to 14 residues. Germline CDR1 reads MNHNY; CDR2 reads SVGAGI (reference sequence). Trimming removed 2 bases at V and 3 bases at J, with 11 bases between. The CDR3 loop is CASSYPASSYEQYF. The CDR3 nucleotides are TGTGCCAGCAGTTACCCCGCTAGTAGCTACGAGCAGTACTTC.

The chain joins TRBV27 to TRBJ2-1; TRBD2 might be the D (5 bases). There are 12 residues in the CDR3. V gave up 5 bases and J gave up 8 bases, with 10 bases separating them. CDR1 is MNHEY and CDR2 is SMNVEV in the germline V gene (reference sequence). The DNA of the CDR3 is TGTGCCAGCAGTGTAGCTAGCCATGAGCAGTTCTTC. The encoded protein is CASSVASHEQFF.

The chain joins TRBV28 to TRBJ2-3; 7 bases are a match to TRBD1. Germline V gene data show CDR1 as MDHEN and CDR2 as SYDVKM. CDR3 length equals 15 residues. After removal of 5 bases from V and 0 bases from J, the junction contained 5 bases not matched to a gene. DNA for the CDR3: TGTGCCAGCAGTCAGACAGGGTGGAGCACAGATACGCAGTATTTT. It is translated as CASSQTGWSTDTQYF. Combining the CDR3 with reference TRBV28 and TRBJ2-3 gives the whole variable domain DVKVTQSSRYLVKRTGEKVFLECVQDMDHENMFWYRQDPGLGLRLIYFSYDVKMKEKGDIPEGYSVSREKKERFSLILESASTNQTSMYLCASSQTGWSTDTQYFGPGTRLTVL.

CDR3: CASGFGNTEAFF. CDR3 nucleotide sequence: TGTGCTAGTGGTTTCGGAAACACTGAAGCTTTCTTT. This chain joins TRBV12-5 and TRBJ1-1; D uncertain. Germline CDR1 and CDR2: LGHNT and FRNRAP. CDR3 length: 12 amino acids. V gave up 3 bases and J gave up 2 bases, with 4 bases separating them.

The chain recombines TRBV30 with TRBJ2-4; D may be TRBD2 (6 bases). Between the trimmed V and J ends, which lost 1 base and 8 bases, there was a span of 12 bases. There are 13 residues in the CDR3. The germline V gene encodes CDR1 GTSNPN and CDR2 SVGIG (reference sequence). CDR3 sequence reads: CAWSGGVGDIQYF. CDR3 in DNA: TGTGCCTGGAGTGGGGGGGTTGGAGACATTCAGTACTTC.

This chain uses TRBV5-4 with TRBJ2-5; D could derive from TRBD1 or TRBD2 (6 bases each). Germline CDR1 is SGHNT and CDR2 is YYREEE (reference sequence). This CDR3 spans 13 amino acids. V dropped 1 base and J dropped 4 bases, with 8 bases sitting between them. In DNA, the CDR3 is TGTGCCAGCAGCTTGAGGGGGGCAGAGACCCAGTACTTC. Its protein product is CASSLRGAETQYF.

The J gene is TRBJ1-2, the V gene TRBV30; D call uncertain. The CDR3 totals 15 residues. Trimming pared 3 bases from V and 3 bases from J, leaving 17 bases between. Germline V lookup: CDR1 GTSNPN, CDR2 SVGIG (reference sequence). CDR3 nucleotides: TGTGCCTGGAGCGGATGGACTGAAACGGACTATGGCTACACCTTC. This encodes CAWSGWTETDYGYTF.

This clone was recorded only once. The gene calls are TRBV19 and TRBJ2-6, with D possibly matching TRBD1 (5 bases). This CDR3 contains 20 residues. Germline CDR1 is LNHDA and CDR2 is SQIVND (reference sequence). V lost 0 bases and J lost 0, with 18 bases in between. The CDR3 region has the DNA TGTGCCAGTAGTATAGATGAGGAACAGGCTGACTTCTCTGGGGCCAACGTCCTGACTTTC. It translates to CASSIDEEQADFSGANVLTF.

In regard to this clone: The same CDR3 also results from other DNA sequences found in this sample. The chain joins TRBV4-3 to TRBJ2-7, with TRBD2 matching 11 bases. This CDR3 comprises 15 residues. The trim removed 1 base at V and 4 bases at J, leaving 3 bases unmatched. Germline V gives CDR1 LGHNA, CDR2 YSLEER. This chain's CDR3 is CASSQGLAGGYEQYF. The CDR3 nucleotides are TGCGCCAGCAGCCAAGGGCTAGCGGGAGGATACGAGCAGTACTTC.

The V and J genes are TRBV2 and TRBJ1-1, with D possibly TRBD1 on 5 matching bases. Germline lookup yields CDR1 SNHLY and CDR2 FYNNEI. The V gene lost 1 base and the J gene lost 1 base, with 19 bases spanning the gap. CDR3 size: 18 residues. The CDR3 protein is CASSEEQEGSYSNTEAFF. The CDR3 DNA follows: TGTGCCAGCAGTGAAGAACAGGAGGGCAGCTACTCGAACACTGAAGCTTTCTTT.

J is TRBJ2-7 and V is TRBV7-2; 9 bases map to TRBD1. Germline CDR1 SGHTA, CDR2 FQGNSA. The CDR3 is 14 amino acids. V shed 5 bases, J shed 5 bases, and the junction held 7 bases outside the gene matches. The CDR3 DNA reads TGTGCCAGCAGCCGGGACAGGGAGATCCACGAGCAGTACTTC. Protein: CASSRDREIHEQYF.

The chain links TRBV11-2 to TRBJ2-7; D ambiguous. V was pared by 0 bases and J by 3 bases, with 12 bases between. This CDR3 region has 15 residues. Germline loops: CDR1 SGHAT, CDR2 FQNNGV. Written as DNA, the CDR3 is TGTGCCAGCAGCTTAGATCCGGGTTTGGGCTACGAGCAGTACTTC. Its protein product is CASSLDPGLGYEQYF.

DNA of the CDR3: TGTGCCAGCAGTATAGGGGAACTAGCGGGAGGTCTGGATACGCAGTATTTT. This codes for CASSIGELAGGLDTQYF. This chain joins TRBV27 and TRBJ2-3, with TRBD2 identical over 12 bases. There are 17 residues in the CDR3. The germline V gene has CDR1 MNHEY and CDR2 SMNVEV (reference sequence). J was trimmed by 6 bases and V by 5 bases; bases with no gene match: 12.

This clone is a singleton in its sample. The CDR3 protein is CASSFETGSYNSPLHF. The CDR3 DNA follows: TGTGCCAGCAGCTTTGAGACAGGCTCCTATAATTCACCCCTCCACTTT. The rearrangement joins TRBV7-9 to TRBJ1-6; D is perhaps TRBD1 (6 bases). Trimming cost V 3 bases and J 0 bases, with 9 bases left between them. The CDR3 sequence is 16 residues long. Germline lookup yields CDR1 SEHNR and CDR2 FQNEAQ (reference sequence).

The CDR3 sequence: CASSEYVGTAYSNQPQHF. The CDR3 DNA reads as TGTGCCAGCAGTGAATATGTCGGGACAGCCTATAGCAATCAGCCCCAGCATTTT. The genes are TRBV25-1 and TRBJ1-5, with TRBD1 matching over 7 bases. The CDR3 consists of 18 residues. V dropped 0 bases and J dropped 0; count of bases not matched to a gene: 8. The germline V gene encodes CDR1 MGHDK and CDR2 SYGVNS. The full variable domain, completed using reference TRBV25-1 and TRBJ1-5, is EADIYQTPRYLVIGTGKKITLECSQTMGHDKMYWYQQDPGMELHLIHYSYGVNSTEKGDLSSESTVSRIRTEHFPLTLESARPSHTSQYLCASSEYVGTAYSNQPQHFGDGTRLSIL.

In DNA, the CDR3 is TGTGCCAGCGGGGAGGGGACGAGTTACGAGCAGTACTTC. Translation gives CASGEGTSYEQYF. The V gene is TRBV7-8, the J gene TRBJ2-7, with 7 bases aligning to TRBD2. Germline assignment: CDR1 SGHVS and CDR2 FQNEAQ. This CDR3 is 13 amino acids long. The V and J ends lost 8 bases and 4 bases, in that order; junction bases with no gene match: 8.